This T cell receptor (beta chain) was identified in a study of shared clonotypes between healthy human individuals. Data came from immunoSEQ multiplex PCR; TCRdb stores just in-frame clones and leaves some out. The sample lists roughly 1,500,000 clones, around 98% seen once, with approximately 0.44% in the top ten. The CDR3 loop spans 15 amino acids. CDR1 and CDR2 from the germline V gene are SGHNT and YYREEE (reference sequence). The V and J ends lost 0 bases and 5 bases respectively, with 11 bases between them. The TCR comes from a man aged 25 to 40 in good health. The chain couples TRBV5-4 to TRBJ1-4; D uncertain. Sequences were obtained from naive CD4+ T cells sorted from blood. Indicated subset: CD45RA+ positively selected. The CDR3: CASSLGLQVNEKLFF. The CDR3 DNA is TGTGCCAGCAGCTTGGGATTGCAGGTGAATGAAAAACTGTTTTTT.